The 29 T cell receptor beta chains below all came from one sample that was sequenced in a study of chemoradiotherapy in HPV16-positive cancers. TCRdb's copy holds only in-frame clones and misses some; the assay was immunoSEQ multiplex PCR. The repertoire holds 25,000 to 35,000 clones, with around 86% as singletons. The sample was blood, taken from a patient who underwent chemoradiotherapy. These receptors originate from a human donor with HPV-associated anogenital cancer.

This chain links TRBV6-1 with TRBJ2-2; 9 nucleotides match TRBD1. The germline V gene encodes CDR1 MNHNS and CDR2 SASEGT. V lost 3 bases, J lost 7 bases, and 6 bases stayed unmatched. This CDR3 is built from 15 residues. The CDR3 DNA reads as TGTGCCAGCAGTGATCCGGGACAGGGTCTCGGGGAGCTGTTTTTT. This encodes CASSDPGQGLGELFF.

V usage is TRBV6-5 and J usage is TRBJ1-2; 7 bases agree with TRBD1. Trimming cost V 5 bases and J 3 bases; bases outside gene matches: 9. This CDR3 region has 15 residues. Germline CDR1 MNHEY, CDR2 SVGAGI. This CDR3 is CASSAGTAWDYGYTF. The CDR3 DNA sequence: TGTGCCAGCAGTGCTGGGACAGCCTGGGACTATGGCTACACCTTC.

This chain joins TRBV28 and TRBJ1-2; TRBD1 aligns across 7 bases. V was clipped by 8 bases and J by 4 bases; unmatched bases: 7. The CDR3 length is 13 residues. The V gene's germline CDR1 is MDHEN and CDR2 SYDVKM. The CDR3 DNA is TGTGCCAGCGGACCAGACAGGGCCTATGGCTACACCTTC. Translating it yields CASGPDRAYGYTF.

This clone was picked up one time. This CDR3 is CASSGDRFWTGELFF. CDR3 nucleotides: TGTGCCAGCAGCGGCGACCGATTCTGGACCGGGGAGCTGTTTTTT. The chain joins TRBV13 to TRBJ2-2; D is ambiguous. Germline loops: CDR1 PRHDT, CDR2 FYEKMQ (reference sequence). The germline V and J ends were trimmed by 5 bases and 5 bases, with 15 bases remaining between them. CDR3 length: 15 residues.

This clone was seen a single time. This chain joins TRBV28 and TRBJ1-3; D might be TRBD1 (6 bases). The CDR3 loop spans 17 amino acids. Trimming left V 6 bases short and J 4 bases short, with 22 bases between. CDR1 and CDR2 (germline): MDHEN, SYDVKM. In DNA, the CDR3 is TGTGCCAGCAGCCCCCGACAAACAGGGTGGGGCGGAAACACCATATATTTT. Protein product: CASSPRQTGWGGNTIYF.

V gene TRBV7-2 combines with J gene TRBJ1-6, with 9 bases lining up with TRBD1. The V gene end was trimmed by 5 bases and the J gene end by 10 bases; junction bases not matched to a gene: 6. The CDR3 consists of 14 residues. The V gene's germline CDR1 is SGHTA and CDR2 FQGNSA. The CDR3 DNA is TGTGCCAGCAGCCCGGACAGGGGAGTCTCACCCCTCCACTTT. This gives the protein CASSPDRGVSPLHF.

Here the CDR3 reads CASSVDSVSFRMNTEAFF. DNA for the CDR3: TGTGCCAGCAGCGTTGACAGCGTTTCGTTTAGGATGAACACTGAAGCTTTCTTT. The chain has TRBV9 and TRBJ1-1, with D possibly TRBD1 on 5 matching bases. Trimming removed 2 bases at V and 0 bases at J, with 20 bases between. CDR3 length: 18 amino acids. Per germline, CDR1 SGDLS and CDR2 YYNGEE.

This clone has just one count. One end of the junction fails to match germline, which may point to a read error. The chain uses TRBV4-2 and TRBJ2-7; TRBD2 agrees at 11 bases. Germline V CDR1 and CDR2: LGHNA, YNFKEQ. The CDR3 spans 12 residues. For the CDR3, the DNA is TGTGCCAGCAGCTTGGGACTAGCGGAACGGGCCTTC. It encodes CASSLGLAERAF.

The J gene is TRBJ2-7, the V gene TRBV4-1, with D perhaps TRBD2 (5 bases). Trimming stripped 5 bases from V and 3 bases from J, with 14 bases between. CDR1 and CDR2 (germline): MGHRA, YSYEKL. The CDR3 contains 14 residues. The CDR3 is CASSDIGVNYEQYF. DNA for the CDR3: TGCGCCAGCAGCGATATCGGGGTCAACTACGAGCAGTACTTC.

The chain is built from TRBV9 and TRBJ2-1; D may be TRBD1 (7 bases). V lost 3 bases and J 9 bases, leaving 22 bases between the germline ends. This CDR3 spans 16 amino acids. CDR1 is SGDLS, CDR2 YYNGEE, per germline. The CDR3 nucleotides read TGTGCCAGCAGCGAGGACAGGAGGGTGGGTTACCGTGAGCAGTTCTTC. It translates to CASSEDRRVGYREQFF.

CDR3 sequence: CASSLPGSTEAFF. CDR3 coding DNA: TGTGCCAGCAGTTTACCGGGATCCACTGAAGCTTTCTTT. The V gene is TRBV28, the J gene TRBJ1-1, with D hard to call. CDR1 and CDR2 from the germline V gene are MDHEN and SYDVKM. This CDR3 spans 13 amino acids. The ends were cut back, 2 bases at V and 4 bases at J, with 8 bases in the middle.

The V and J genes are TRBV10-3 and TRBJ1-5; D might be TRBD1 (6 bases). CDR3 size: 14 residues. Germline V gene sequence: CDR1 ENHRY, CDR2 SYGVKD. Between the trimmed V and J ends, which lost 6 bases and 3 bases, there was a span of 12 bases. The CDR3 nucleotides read TGTGCCATCAGCCCCGACAGGTACAATCAGCCCCAGCATTTT. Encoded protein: CAISPDRYNQPQHF.

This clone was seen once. The CDR3 loop reads CASSPTGTADEQFF. The CDR3 DNA reads TGTGCCAGCAGTCCCACAGGGACTGCGGATGAGCAGTTCTTC. V gene TRBV2 combines with J gene TRBJ2-1; D tentatively fits TRBD1 or TRBD2 (6 bases each). The CDR3 contains 14 residues. Germline V gene lookup returns CDR1 SNHLY and CDR2 FYNNEI. Trimming shortened V by 5 bases and J by 8 bases, and 16 bases separated the two germline ends.

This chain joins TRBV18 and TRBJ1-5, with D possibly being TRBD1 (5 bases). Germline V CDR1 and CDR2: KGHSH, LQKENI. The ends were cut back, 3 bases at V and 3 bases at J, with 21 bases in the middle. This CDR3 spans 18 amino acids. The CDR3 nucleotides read TGTGCCAGCTCACCGGGGACCGTAGGGATATGGGCCAATCAGCCCCAGCATTTT. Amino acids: CASSPGTVGIWANQPQHF.

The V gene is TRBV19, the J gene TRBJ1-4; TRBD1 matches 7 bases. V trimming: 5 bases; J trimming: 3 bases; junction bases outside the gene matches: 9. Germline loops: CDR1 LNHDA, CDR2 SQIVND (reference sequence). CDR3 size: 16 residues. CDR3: CASSSRQGVSNEKLFF. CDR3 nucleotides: TGTGCCAGTAGTTCACGACAGGGCGTATCTAATGAAAAACTGTTTTTT. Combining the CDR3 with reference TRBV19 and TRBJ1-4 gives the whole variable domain DGGITQSPKYLFRKEGQNVTLSCEQNLNHDAMYWYRQDPGQGLRLIYYSQIVNDFQKGDIAEGYSVSREKKESFPLTVTSAQKNPTAFYLCASSSRQGVSNEKLFFGSGTQLSVL.

CDR3 in DNA: TGTGCCAGCAGTTTAAGGGGTCCCTCCTACGAGCAGTACTTC. Its translation is CASSLRGPSYEQYF. The rearrangement uses TRBV28 and TRBJ2-7, with a possible D match to TRBD1 (5 bases). This CDR3 has 14 residues. V lost 2 bases and J lost 0, with 8 bases in between. Germline V gene lookup returns CDR1 MDHEN and CDR2 SYDVKM.

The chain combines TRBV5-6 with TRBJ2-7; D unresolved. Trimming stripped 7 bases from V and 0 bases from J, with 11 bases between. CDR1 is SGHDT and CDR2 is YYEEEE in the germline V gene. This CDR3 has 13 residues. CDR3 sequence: CASRTVSSYEQYF. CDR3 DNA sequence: TGTGCCAGCCGTACAGTGAGCTCCTACGAGCAGTACTTC.

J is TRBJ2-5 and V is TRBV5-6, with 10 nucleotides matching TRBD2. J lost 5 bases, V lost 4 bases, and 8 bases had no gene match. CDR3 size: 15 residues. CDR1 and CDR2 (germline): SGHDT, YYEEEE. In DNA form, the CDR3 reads TGTGCCAGCAGCCGTCCCGGGACTAGCGCGGAGACCCAGTACTTC. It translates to CASSRPGTSAETQYF.

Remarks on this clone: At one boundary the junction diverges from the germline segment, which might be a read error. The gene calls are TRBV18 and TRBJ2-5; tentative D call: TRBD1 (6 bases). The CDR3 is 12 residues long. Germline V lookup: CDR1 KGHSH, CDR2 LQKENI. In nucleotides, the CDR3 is TGTGCCAACTCAACTAGGGGGGAGACCCAGTACTTC. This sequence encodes CANSTRGETQYF. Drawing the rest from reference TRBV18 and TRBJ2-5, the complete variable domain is NAGVMQNPRHLVRRRGQEARLRCSPMKGHSHVYWYRQLPEEGLKFMVYLQKENIIDESGMPKERFSAEFPKEGPSILRIQQVVRGDSAAYFCANSTRGETQYFGPGTRLLVL.

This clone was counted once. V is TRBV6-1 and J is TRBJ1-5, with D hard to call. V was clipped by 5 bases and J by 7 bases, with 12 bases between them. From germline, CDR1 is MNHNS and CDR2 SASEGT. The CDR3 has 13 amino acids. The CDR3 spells CASSLGGGQPQHF. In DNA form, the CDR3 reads TGTGCCAGCAGTTTGGGAGGCGGCCAGCCCCAGCATTTT.

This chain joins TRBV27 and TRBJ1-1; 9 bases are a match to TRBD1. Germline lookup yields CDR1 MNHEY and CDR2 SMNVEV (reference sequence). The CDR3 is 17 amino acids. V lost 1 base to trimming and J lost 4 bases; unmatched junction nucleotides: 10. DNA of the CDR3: TGTGCCAGCAGTTTATTAGCGGGACAGGGTCTTATCACTGAAGCTTTCTTT. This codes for CASSLLAGQGLITEAFF.

The CDR3 bases are TGTGCCAGCAGTTGGGGGATGGGCGAGCAGTACTTC. It is translated as CASSWGMGEQYF. V and J are TRBV2 and TRBJ2-7, with D perhaps being TRBD1 or TRBD2 (5 bases each). V lost 5 bases and J 6 bases, leaving 11 bases between the germline ends. This CDR3 spans 12 amino acids. Germline V CDR1 and CDR2: SNHLY, FYNNEI.

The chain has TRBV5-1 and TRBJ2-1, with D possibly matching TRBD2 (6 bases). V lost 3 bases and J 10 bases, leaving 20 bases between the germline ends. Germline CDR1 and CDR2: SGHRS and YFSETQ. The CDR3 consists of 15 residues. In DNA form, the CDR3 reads TGCGCCAGCAGCTCGGGACTCCCGAAGTTCCCAGAGCAGTTCTTC. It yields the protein CASSSGLPKFPEQFF.

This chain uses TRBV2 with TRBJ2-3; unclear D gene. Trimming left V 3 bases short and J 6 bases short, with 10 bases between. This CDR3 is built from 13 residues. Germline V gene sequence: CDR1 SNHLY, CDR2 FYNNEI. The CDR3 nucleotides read TGTGCCAGCAGTGAGCTGACTCGGGATACGCAGTATTTT. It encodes CASSELTRDTQYF.

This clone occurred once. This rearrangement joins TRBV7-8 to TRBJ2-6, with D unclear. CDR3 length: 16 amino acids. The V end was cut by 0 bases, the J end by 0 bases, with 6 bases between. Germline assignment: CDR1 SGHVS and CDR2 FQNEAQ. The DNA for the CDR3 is TGTGCCAGCAGCTTAGCAAACACCTCTGGGGCCAACGTCCTGACTTTC. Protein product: CASSLANTSGANVLTF. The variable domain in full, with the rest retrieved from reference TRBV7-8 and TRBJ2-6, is GAGVSQSPRYKVAKRGQDVALRCDPISGHVSLFWYQQALGQGPEFLTYFQNEAQLDKSGLPSDRFFAERPEGSVSTLKIQRTQQEDSAVYLCASSLANTSGANVLTFGAGSRLTVL.

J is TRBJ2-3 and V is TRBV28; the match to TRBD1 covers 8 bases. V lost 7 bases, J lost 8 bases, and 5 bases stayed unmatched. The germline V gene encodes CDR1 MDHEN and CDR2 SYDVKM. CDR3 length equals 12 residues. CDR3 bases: TGTGCCAGCAAGACAGGGGATGCTACGCAGTATTTT. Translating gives CASKTGDATQYF.

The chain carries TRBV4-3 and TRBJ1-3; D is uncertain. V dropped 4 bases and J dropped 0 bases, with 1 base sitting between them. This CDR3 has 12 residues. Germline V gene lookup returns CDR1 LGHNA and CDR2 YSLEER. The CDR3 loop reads CASSPSGNTIYF. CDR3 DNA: TGCGCCAGCAGCCCCTCTGGAAACACCATATATTTT.

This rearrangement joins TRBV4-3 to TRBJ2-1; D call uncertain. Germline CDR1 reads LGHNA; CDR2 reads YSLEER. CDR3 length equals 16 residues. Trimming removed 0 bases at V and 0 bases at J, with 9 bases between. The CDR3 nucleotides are TGCGCCAGCAGCCAAGAGGCGGTTAGCTCCTACAATGAGCAGTTCTTC. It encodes CASSQEAVSSYNEQFF.

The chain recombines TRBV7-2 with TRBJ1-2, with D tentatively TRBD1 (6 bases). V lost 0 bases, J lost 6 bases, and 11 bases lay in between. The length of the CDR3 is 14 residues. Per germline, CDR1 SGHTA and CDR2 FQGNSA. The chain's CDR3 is CASSLAQGSDGYTF. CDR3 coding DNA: TGTGCCAGCAGCTTAGCGCAGGGGTCCGATGGCTACACCTTC.